Shown below are 18 T cell receptor beta chains from a single sample sequenced in a study of blood T cell repertoires in COVID-19. Produced via immunoSEQ multiplex PCR; TCRdb's table is partial and in-frame only. Of a few hundred thousand clones in the sample, 85% to 90% are singletons; the top ten hold under 3.5%. The source material was PBMCs or T cells enriched from blood (not recorded which). The receptors originated from a woman under 30 in a cohort exposed to, infected with or recovered from COVID-19 (not recorded which).

The chain joins TRBV5-8 to TRBJ1-2, with TRBD1 matching over 12 bases. J gave up 4 bases and V 0 bases, and 7 bases lay outside the gene matches. Germline lookup yields CDR1 SGHTS and CDR2 YDEGEE. The CDR3 spans 17 residues. CDR3 DNA sequence: TGTGCCAGCAGCTTGGGCCCCAGGGGACAGGGGGCCTATGGCTACACCTTC. The encoded protein is CASSLGPRGQGAYGYTF. The full variable domain, rest sourced from reference TRBV5-8 and TRBJ1-2, is EAGVTQSPTHLIKTRGQQATLRCSPISGHTSVYWYQQALGLGLQFLLWYDEGEERNRGNFPPRFSGRQFPNYSSELNVNALELEDSALYLCASSLGPRGQGAYGYTFGSGTRLTVV.

The rearrangement links TRBV7-9 to TRBJ2-1; 10 bases align to TRBD2. This CDR3 has 16 amino acids. CDR1 is SEHNR, CDR2 FQNEAQ, per germline (reference sequence). The trim removed 6 bases at V and 5 bases at J, leaving 10 bases unmatched. The DNA for the CDR3 is TGTGCCAGCAGTCATAACCTACTAGCGGGGCACAATGAGCAGTTCTTC. Translating it yields CASSHNLLAGHNEQFF.

This sequence joins TRBV6-4 and TRBJ1-6; D not certain. From germline, CDR1 is MRHNA and CDR2 SNTAGT. The CDR3 is made up of 15 amino acids. V lost 0 bases and J lost 10, with 13 bases in between. Here the CDR3 reads CASSDSGGEGSPLHF. The DNA for the CDR3 is TGTGCCAGCAGTGACTCGGGTGGGGAGGGATCACCCCTCCACTTT.

CDR3 amino acids: CASSQVMGQGTYNEQFF. The CDR3 nucleotides are TGTGCCAGCAGCCAAGTCATGGGACAGGGAACCTACAATGAGCAGTTCTTC. The J gene is TRBJ2-1, the V gene TRBV3-1 (or the pseudogene TRBV3-2), with 9 bases identical to TRBD1. V was pared by 1 base and J by 2 bases, with 6 bases of the junction left unmatched. Germline V CDR1 and CDR2: LGHDT, YNNKEL (reference sequence). The CDR3 is 17 amino acids.

V gene TRBV2 combines with J gene TRBJ1-4; D is uncertain. Trimming left V 8 bases short and J 4 bases short, with 14 bases between. This CDR3 has 14 amino acids. The V gene's germline CDR1 is SNHLY and CDR2 FYNNEI. CDR3 amino acids: CASGQVAVNEKLFF. The CDR3 DNA reads as TGTGCCAGCGGTCAAGTGGCCGTTAATGAAAAACTGTTTTTT. Combining the CDR3 with reference TRBV2 and TRBJ1-4 gives the whole variable domain EPEVTQTPSHQVTQMGQEVILRCVPISNHLYFYWYRQILGQKVEFLVSFYNNEISEKSEIFDDQFSVERPDGSNFTLKIRSTKLEDSAMYFCASGQVAVNEKLFFGSGTQLSVL.

This clone was found a few times. V gene TRBV12-3 or TRBV12-4 combines with J gene TRBJ2-2; D remains ambiguous. The CDR3 extends over 13 amino acids. V was cut by 4 bases and J by 3 bases, with 6 bases left in between. The CDR3 nucleotides are TGTGCCAGCAGTTCCCGGTACACCGGGGAGCTGTTTTTT. This sequence encodes CASSSRYTGELFF.

The V and J genes are TRBV18 and TRBJ1-5; tentative D call: TRBD1 (5 bases). Per germline, CDR1 KGHSH and CDR2 LQKENI. This CDR3 has 13 amino acids. V was pared by 0 bases and J by 11 bases, with 11 bases between. CDR3 sequence (DNA): TGTGCCAGCTCACCACCGCTCGGGGGTGCCCAGCATTTT. It specifies CASSPPLGGAQHF.

The chain joins TRBV7-6 to TRBJ1-5; weak D call: TRBD1 (5 bases). Germline CDR1 is SGHVS and CDR2 is FNYEAQ. The V end lost 0 bases, the J end lost 7 bases, and 10 bases lay between the germline ends. The CDR3 has 14 amino acids. This chain's CDR3 is CASSLAGRAQPQHF. The CDR3 bases are TGTGCCAGCAGCTTAGCTGGCAGGGCACAGCCCCAGCATTTT.

The chain has TRBV28 and TRBJ1-4; TRBD1 matches at 11 bases. Germline assignment: CDR1 MDHEN and CDR2 SYDVKM. J gave up 8 bases and V 8 bases, and 13 bases lay outside the gene matches. The CDR3 runs to 16 residues. The CDR3 is CASCSGQGVRWEKLFF. CDR3 DNA: TGTGCCAGCTGCTCGGGACAGGGGGTACGGTGGGAAAAACTGTTTTTT.

The rearrangement links TRBV27 to TRBJ2-2; the match to TRBD2 covers 7 bases. Germline trimming cut 5 bases from V and 4 bases from J; bases unmatched to any gene: 10. The germline gives CDR1 MNHEY, CDR2 SMNVEV (reference sequence). CDR3 size: 16 residues. This CDR3 is CASSTTGPGGTGELFF. The CDR3 DNA reads TGTGCCAGCAGTACCACTGGACCGGGGGGCACCGGGGAGCTGTTTTTT.

The V call is TRBV2, the J call TRBJ1-2; 8 positions agree with TRBD1. The germline V gene encodes CDR1 SNHLY and CDR2 FYNNEI. The CDR3 covers 13 residues. Germline trimming cut 6 bases from V and 7 bases from J; bases unmatched to any gene: 7. In DNA form, the CDR3 reads TGTGCCAGCAGCCTTCTGGACAGGGCTGGCTACACCTTC. Protein sequence: CASSLLDRAGYTF.

This chain connects TRBV2 to TRBJ1-2; D is undetermined. Looked up from germline, CDR1 is SNHLY and CDR2 is FYNNEI. The V gene lost 7 bases and the J gene lost 2 bases, with 5 bases spanning the gap. This CDR3 has 11 residues. DNA for the CDR3: TGTGCCAGCAAGCGGAACTATGGCTACACCTTC. Its translation is CASKRNYGYTF.

V usage is TRBV20-1 and J usage is TRBJ1-4; D is possibly TRBD1 (6 bases). CDR1 is DFQATT and CDR2 is SNEGSKA in the germline V gene (reference sequence). V gave up 3 bases and J gave up 8 bases, with 7 bases separating them. This CDR3 has 11 amino acids. This chain's CDR3 is CSARGAEKLFF. DNA for the CDR3: TGCAGTGCTAGGGGGGCGGAAAAACTGTTTTTT.

The rearrangement joins TRBV12-5 to TRBJ2-1; D ambiguous. Trimming cost V 8 bases and J 5 bases, with 16 bases left between them. Germline V gene lookup returns CDR1 LGHNT and CDR2 FRNRAP. CDR3 size: 14 residues. CDR3: CASPNIRGHNEQFF. Written as DNA, the CDR3 is TGTGCTAGTCCTAATATCCGAGGCCACAATGAGCAGTTCTTC. Drawing the rest from reference TRBV12-5 and TRBJ2-1, the complete variable domain is DARVTQTPRHKVTEMGQEVTMRCQPILGHNTVFWYRQTMMQGLELLAYFRNRAPLDDSGMPKDRFSAEMPDATLATLKIQPSEPRDSAVYFCASPNIRGHNEQFFGPGTRLTVL.

CDR3 sequence: CASRAGSSLDTGELFF. CDR3 bases: TGTGCCAGCAGGGCAGGGTCTAGTTTGGACACCGGGGAGCTGTTTTTT. The rearrangement joins TRBV14 to TRBJ2-2; D is perhaps TRBD1 (5 bases). V was cut by 6 bases and J by 3 bases, with 17 bases left in between. The length of the CDR3 is 16 residues. The germline CDR1 and CDR2 sequences are SGHDN and FVKESK.

The V gene is TRBV9, the J gene TRBJ2-3; no reliable D call. This CDR3 has 15 amino acids. CDR1 and CDR2 from the germline V gene are SGDLS and YYNGEE. V was trimmed by 1 base and J by 0 bases, leaving 9 bases between them. Written as DNA, the CDR3 is TGTGCCAGCAGCGTAAGAGCCCCTAGCACAGATACGCAGTATTTT. It translates to CASSVRAPSTDTQYF.

This rearrangement joins TRBV28 to TRBJ1-4; D remains unclear. The length of the CDR3 is 14 residues. Trimming removed 5 bases at V and 7 bases at J, with 14 bases between. Germline CDR1 and CDR2: MDHEN and SYDVKM. As DNA, the CDR3 is TGTGCCAGCAGTCGCCCCCCAAGAGGTGAAAAACTGTTTTTT. Its protein product is CASSRPPRGEKLFF.

This chain links TRBV5-6 with TRBJ1-6; D gene unclear. Between the trimmed V and J ends, which lost 5 bases and 4 bases, there was a span of 4 bases. This CDR3 is built from 12 residues. CDR1 is SGHDT, CDR2 YYEEEE, per germline. CDR3 sequence reads: CASRQYNSPLHF. CDR3 in DNA: TGTGCCAGCAGACAGTATAATTCACCCCTCCACTTT.